This record concerns one T cell receptor beta chain sequence. The investigators amplified TCR beta CDR3 regions from RNA transcripts. The HTBI primer set served for first-round RT-PCR of the TCR CDR3. TCRdb reprocessed the multiplex PCR reads with MiXCR, giving one entry per CDR3 protein. The sample has some 270,000 distinct CDR3 sequences, roughly 15% seen once. These data are taken from a study of T cells in Graves' hyperthyroidism and ophthalmopathy. Lactation, pregnancy, other autoimmune disease or uncontrolled infection excluded patients. Thyroid ultrasound, orbital computed tomography, clinical symptoms, and serum thyroxine and TRAb underpinned diagnoses. The source material was blood. The clonotype comes from a woman aged 40 to 55 with Graves' hyperthyroidism.

The DNA of the CDR3 is TGTGCCAGCAGCTTAGTGGCCCTAGCGGGAGCGAATGAGCAGTTCTTC. Amino acids: CASSLVALAGANEQFF. The gene calls are TRBV11-2 and TRBJ2-1, with 10 bases lining up with TRBD2. V shed 1 base, J shed 7 bases, and the junction held 7 bases outside the gene matches. CDR1 is SGHAT and CDR2 is FQNNGV in the germline V gene. The CDR3 is 16 amino acids.